This passage covers 20 T cell receptor beta chains from one sample sequenced in a study of shared clonotypes between healthy human individuals. Assay: immunoSEQ multiplex PCR; the TCRdb copy retains only in-frame clones and omits some. The sample gives about 2 million clones, 85% to 95% of which show up once; 0.1% to 0.15% is in the top ten. Specimen: naive CD4+ T cells sorted from blood. Regarding subset: CD45RA+ positively selected. The source is a young man in good health.

The rearrangement joins TRBV6-5 to TRBJ2-7; 7 bases are a match to TRBD1. The CDR3 loop spans 13 amino acids. Germline lookup yields CDR1 MNHEY and CDR2 SVGAGI. V lost 6 bases and J lost 7; bases outside the gene matches: 9. Here the CDR3 DNA reads TGTGCCAGCAGGCGAACAGGGGTTTGGGAGCAGTACTTC. The encoded protein is CASRRTGVWEQYF.

The chain links TRBV7-2 to TRBJ2-5; D not resolved. CDR3 length equals 12 residues. Deletions cut 3 bases from V and 5 bases from J, with 7 bases between. The germline CDR1 and CDR2 sequences are SGHTA and FQGNSA. CDR3 nucleotide sequence: TGTGCCAGCAGCTTCACCGGGGAGACCCAGTACTTC. Translated: CASSFTGETQYF.

A note on this clone: Other DNA variants within this sample encode the same CDR3. The genes are TRBV5-1 and TRBJ1-2; 7 positions agree with TRBD1. Germline CDR1 SGHRS, CDR2 YFSETQ. CDR3 length equals 13 residues. With 4 bases clipped from V and 8 bases from J, the junction kept 8 bases outside the gene matches. The CDR3 sequence is CASSDGTGVGYTF. The CDR3 DNA is TGCGCCAGCAGCGACGGAACAGGGGTCGGCTACACCTTC.

This clone was seen only once. The chain carries TRBV2 and TRBJ1-6, with TRBD1 as a possible D gene (5 bases). V gave up 2 bases and J gave up 7 bases, with 15 bases separating them. Germline CDR1 SNHLY, CDR2 FYNNEI. The CDR3 covers 16 residues. CDR3 DNA: TGTGCCAGCAGTGAATATCAAGGGGAAGTCAATTCACCCCTCCACTTT. Translated: CASSEYQGEVNSPLHF.

The V call is TRBV7-2, the J call TRBJ1-4; D unclear. Germline lookup yields CDR1 SGHTA and CDR2 FQGNSA. Trimming stripped 4 bases from V and 0 bases from J, with 12 bases between. The CDR3 length is 16 residues. The CDR3 reads CASSSRRRATNEKLFF. The CDR3 coding sequence is TGTGCCAGCAGCTCCCGACGCAGAGCAACTAATGAAAAACTGTTTTTT.

The rearrangement joins TRBV5-5 to TRBJ2-3; TRBD2 aligns across 10 bases. Germline V gene sequence: CDR1 SGHKS, CDR2 YYEKEE (reference sequence). CDR3 length: 15 amino acids. The junction had 8 bases not matched to a gene; V was cut back by 4 bases and J by 6 bases. Here the CDR3 reads CASSPGLAAGDTQYF. The CDR3 DNA sequence: TGTGCCAGCAGCCCCGGACTAGCGGCCGGGGATACGCAGTATTTT.

The chain couples TRBV5-1 to TRBJ1-1; 8 nucleotides match TRBD1. CDR1 is SGHRS and CDR2 is YFSETQ in the germline V gene. This CDR3 is 13 amino acids long. With 3 bases clipped from V and 10 bases from J, the junction kept 8 bases outside the gene matches. Here the CDR3 DNA reads TGCGCCAGCAGCTGGGAACCGACAGGGGTAGCTTTCTTT. It specifies CASSWEPTGVAFF.

V gene TRBV9 combines with J gene TRBJ2-5, with TRBD2 matching over 7 bases. The CDR3 is 10 amino acids. Germline lookup yields CDR1 SGDLS and CDR2 YYNGEE. V shed 7 bases, J shed 7 bases, and the junction held 1 base outside the gene matches. CDR3 region: CASGGGTQYF. The CDR3 region has the DNA TGTGCCAGCGGCGGGGGGACCCAGTACTTC.

V and J are TRBV18 and TRBJ1-3; 8 bases map to TRBD1. Germline CDR1 and CDR2: KGHSH and LQKENI. This CDR3 has 14 amino acids. The junction had 0 bases not matched to a gene; V was cut back by 4 bases and J by 1 base. Here the CDR3 DNA reads TGTGCCAGCTCACGGACAGGGTCTGGAAACACCATATATTTT. It translates to CASSRTGSGNTIYF.

The CDR3 DNA is TGTGCCATCAGGGGAGAAACTGAAGCTTTCTTT. This codes for CAIRGETEAFF. The chain joins TRBV10-3 to TRBJ1-1, with D unclear. The CDR3 has 11 amino acids. V was cut by 6 bases and J by 5 bases, with 7 bases left in between. The V gene's germline CDR1 is ENHRY and CDR2 SYGVKD.

This rearrangement joins TRBV7-9 to TRBJ1-4; D unclear. The length of the CDR3 is 15 residues. Between the trimmed V and J ends, which lost 4 bases and 4 bases, there was a span of 13 bases. CDR1 is SEHNR, CDR2 FQNEAQ, per germline (reference sequence). CDR3 region: CASSYGETYNEKLFF. The CDR3 region has the DNA TGTGCCAGCAGCTATGGGGAGACCTATAATGAAAAACTGTTTTTT.

This clone has a single count. CDR3 sequence: CASSRQGNSNQPQHF. In DNA form, the CDR3 reads TGTGCCAGCAGCCGACAGGGGAATAGCAATCAGCCCCAGCATTTT. The V and J genes are TRBV2 and TRBJ1-5; 8 bases are shared with TRBD1. The trim removed 6 bases at V and 0 bases at J, leaving 4 bases unmatched. In germline, CDR1 is SNHLY, CDR2 FYNNEI. The CDR3 loop spans 15 amino acids.

V and J are TRBV6-1 and TRBJ2-2; tentatively, D is TRBD1 or TRBD2 (5 bases each). Trimming pared 7 bases from V and 4 bases from J, leaving 16 bases between. Germline loops: CDR1 MNHNS, CDR2 SASEGT. The CDR3 loop spans 15 amino acids. The CDR3 DNA is TGTGCCAGCACCGAGGGCAGGGTGAGCACCGGGGAGCTGTTTTTT. Its translation: CASTEGRVSTGELFF.

V usage is TRBV29-1 and J usage is TRBJ2-5; 10 bases are shared with TRBD2. Germline V lookup: CDR1 SQVTM, CDR2 ANQGSEA. The J segment lost 1 base and the V segment lost 8 bases, leaving 7 bases of the junction unmatched. This CDR3 comprises 14 residues. DNA of the CDR3: TGCAGCTTGTATAGCGGGAGGCCCCAAGAGACCCAGTACTTC. Its translation: CSLYSGRPQETQYF.

V gene TRBV28 combines with J gene TRBJ2-5, with D tentatively TRBD1 or TRBD2 (5 bases each). This CDR3 has 12 residues. The V and J ends lost 3 bases and 11 bases respectively, with 13 bases between them. CDR1 and CDR2 (germline): MDHEN, SYDVKM. CDR3 sequence reads: CASSLGDGWQYF. As DNA, the CDR3 is TGTGCCAGCAGTTTGGGGGACGGCTGGCAGTACTTC.

The chain uses TRBV6-5 and TRBJ1-6; possibly TRBD1 for D (5 bases). V lost 4 bases to trimming and J lost 6 bases, with 10 bases between them. The CDR3 contains 14 residues. CDR1 MNHEY and CDR2 SVGAGI come from the germline V gene. The CDR3 is CASSSGRVNSPLHF. Here the CDR3 DNA reads TGTGCCAGCAGTTCCGGCAGGGTTAATTCACCCCTCCACTTT.

This sequence joins TRBV2 and TRBJ1-5; D call uncertain. V dropped 6 bases and J dropped 6 bases, with 18 bases sitting between them. The germline gives CDR1 SNHLY, CDR2 FYNNEI. There are 15 residues in the CDR3. This chain's CDR3 is CASRAQTEGSQPQHF. The CDR3 DNA is TGTGCCAGCAGAGCCCAAACAGAGGGCAGTCAGCCCCAGCATTTT.

The chain links TRBV19 to TRBJ2-2; TRBD1 matches 9 bases. J gave up 4 bases and V 3 bases, and 3 bases lay outside the gene matches. The germline V gene has CDR1 LNHDA and CDR2 SQIVND (reference sequence). CDR3 length: 15 amino acids. For the CDR3, the DNA is TGTGCCAGTAGTATGGGGACAGGGACCACCGGGGAGCTGTTTTTT. This sequence encodes CASSMGTGTTGELFF.

The chain uses TRBV5-1 and TRBJ1-2, with TRBD1 identical over 7 bases. Germline CDR1 is SGHRS and CDR2 is YFSETQ. The CDR3 contains 14 residues. Trimming at V came to 7 bases and at J to 4 bases, leaving 10 bases not matched to a gene. CDR3 region: CASGGAGGTYGYTF. The CDR3 coding sequence is TGCGCCAGCGGAGGGGCAGGGGGGACCTATGGCTACACCTTC.

The chain employs TRBV19 and TRBJ1-6; a possible D gene is TRBD1 (6 bases). Germline values: CDR1 LNHDA, CDR2 SQIVND (reference sequence). This CDR3 is 15 amino acids long. The V and J ends lost 3 bases and 7 bases respectively, with 13 bases between them. CDR3 amino acids: CASSIDRSRNSPLHF. The CDR3 nucleotides are TGTGCCAGTAGTATCGACAGGTCACGGAATTCACCCCTCCACTTT.